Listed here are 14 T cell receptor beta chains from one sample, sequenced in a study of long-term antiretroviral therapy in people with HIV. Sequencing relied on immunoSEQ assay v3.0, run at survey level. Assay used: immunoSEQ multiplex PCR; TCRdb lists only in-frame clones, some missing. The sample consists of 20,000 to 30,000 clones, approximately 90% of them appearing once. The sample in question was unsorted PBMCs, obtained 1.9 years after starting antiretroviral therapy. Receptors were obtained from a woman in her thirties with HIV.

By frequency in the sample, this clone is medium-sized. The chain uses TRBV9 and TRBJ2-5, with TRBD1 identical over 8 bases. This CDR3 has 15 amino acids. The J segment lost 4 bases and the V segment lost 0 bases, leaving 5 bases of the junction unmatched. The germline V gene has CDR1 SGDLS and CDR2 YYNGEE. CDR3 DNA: TGTGCCAGCAGCGTAGTAGGTACAGGGGGAGAGACCCAGTACTTC. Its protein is CASSVVGTGGETQYF.

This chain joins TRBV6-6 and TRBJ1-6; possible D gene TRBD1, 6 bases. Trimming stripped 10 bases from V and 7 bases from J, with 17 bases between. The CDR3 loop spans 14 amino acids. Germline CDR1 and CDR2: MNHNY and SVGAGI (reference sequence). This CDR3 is CATYEQGRNSPLHF. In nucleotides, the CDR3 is TGTGCCACCTATGAACAGGGAAGGAATTCACCCCTCCACTTT.

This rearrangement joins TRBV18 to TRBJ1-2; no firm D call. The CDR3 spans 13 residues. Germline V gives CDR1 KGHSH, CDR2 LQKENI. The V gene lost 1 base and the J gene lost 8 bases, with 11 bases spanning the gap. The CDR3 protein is CASSPLGAGGYTF. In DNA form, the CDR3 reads TGTGCCAGCTCACCACTAGGTGCTGGGGGCTACACCTTC. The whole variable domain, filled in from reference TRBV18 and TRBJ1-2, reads NAGVMQNPRHLVRRRGQEARLRCSPMKGHSHVYWYRQLPEEGLKFMVYLQKENIIDESGMPKERFSAEFPKEGPSILRIQQVVRGDSAAYFCASSPLGAGGYTFGSGTRLTVV.

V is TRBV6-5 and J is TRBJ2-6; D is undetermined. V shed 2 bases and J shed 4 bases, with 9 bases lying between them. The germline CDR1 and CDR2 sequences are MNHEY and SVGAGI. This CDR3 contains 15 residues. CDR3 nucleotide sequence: TGTGCCAGCAGTTACGTGAGGCCCGGGGCCAACGTCCTGACTTTC. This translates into CASSYVRPGANVLTF.

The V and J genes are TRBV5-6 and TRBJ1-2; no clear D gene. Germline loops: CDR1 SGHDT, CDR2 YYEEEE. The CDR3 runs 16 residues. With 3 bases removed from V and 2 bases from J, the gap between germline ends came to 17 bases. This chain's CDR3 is CASSSALGGSNYGYTF. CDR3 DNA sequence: TGTGCCAGCAGCTCGGCCCTGGGAGGGTCAAACTATGGCTACACCTTC.

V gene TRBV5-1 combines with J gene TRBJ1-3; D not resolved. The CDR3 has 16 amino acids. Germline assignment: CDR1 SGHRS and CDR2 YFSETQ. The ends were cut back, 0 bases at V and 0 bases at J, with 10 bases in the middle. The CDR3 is CASSLESFYSGNTIYF. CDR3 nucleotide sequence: TGCGCCAGCAGCTTGGAGTCCTTCTACTCTGGAAACACCATATATTTT. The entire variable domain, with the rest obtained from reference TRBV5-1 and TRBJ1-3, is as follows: KAGVTQTPRYLIKTRGQQVTLSCSPISGHRSVSWYQQTPGQGLQFLFEYFSETQRNKGNFPGRFSGRQFSNSRSEMNVSTLELGDSALYLCASSLESFYSGNTIYFGEGSWLTVV.

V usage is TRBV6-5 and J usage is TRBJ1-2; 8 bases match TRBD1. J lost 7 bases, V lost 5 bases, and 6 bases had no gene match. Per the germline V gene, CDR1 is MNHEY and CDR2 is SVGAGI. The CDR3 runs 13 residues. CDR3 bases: TGTGCCAGCAGTGTACAGGGGGTCTCTGGCTACACCTTC. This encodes CASSVQGVSGYTF.

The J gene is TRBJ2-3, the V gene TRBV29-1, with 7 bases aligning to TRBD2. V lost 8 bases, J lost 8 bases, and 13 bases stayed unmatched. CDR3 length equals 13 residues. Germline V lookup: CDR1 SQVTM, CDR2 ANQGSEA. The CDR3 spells CSIGQGGKGTQYF. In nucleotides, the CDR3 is TGCAGCATCGGGCAGGGAGGGAAAGGTACGCAGTATTTT.

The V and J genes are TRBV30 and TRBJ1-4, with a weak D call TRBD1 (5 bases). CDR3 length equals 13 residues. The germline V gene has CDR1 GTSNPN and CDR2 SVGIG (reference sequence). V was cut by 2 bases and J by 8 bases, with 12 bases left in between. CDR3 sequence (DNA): TGTGCCTGGAGTACGGGGGTTCAGGAAAAACTGTTTTTT. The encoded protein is CAWSTGVQEKLFF.

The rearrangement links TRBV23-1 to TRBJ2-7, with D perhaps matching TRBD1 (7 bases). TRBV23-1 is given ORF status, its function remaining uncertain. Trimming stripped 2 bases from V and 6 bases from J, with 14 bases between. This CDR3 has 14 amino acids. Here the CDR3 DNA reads TGCGCCAGCAGTCAAGGGCAGGGGGGCCCCGAGCAGTACGTC. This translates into CASSQGQGGPEQYV.

In DNA, the CDR3 is TGTGCCAGCAGCGTATGGGGTGCTAGGGAGACCCAGTACTTC. This translates into CASSVWGARETQYF. J is TRBJ2-5 and V is TRBV11-2; D unresolved. Trimming took off 5 bases at V and 5 bases at J, with 15 bases between the two ends. The CDR3 has 14 residues. The germline V gene has CDR1 SGHAT and CDR2 FQNNGV. The whole variable domain, remainder taken from reference TRBV11-2 and TRBJ2-5, is EAGVAQSPRYKIIEKRQSVAFWCNPISGHATLYWYQQILGQGPKLLIQFQNNGVVDDSQLPKDRFSAERLKGVDSTLKIQPAKLEDSAVYLCASSVWGARETQYFGPGTRLLVL.

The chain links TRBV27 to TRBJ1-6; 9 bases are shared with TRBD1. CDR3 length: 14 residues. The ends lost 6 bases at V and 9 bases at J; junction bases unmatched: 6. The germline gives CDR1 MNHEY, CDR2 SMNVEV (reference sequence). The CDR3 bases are TGTGCCAGCAGGCCGGGACAGGGAAGTTCACCCCTCCACTTT. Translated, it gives CASRPGQGSSPLHF.

This CDR3 reads CASSGGPQETQYF. CDR3 nucleotide sequence: TGTGCCAGCAGTGGAGGTCCCCAAGAGACCCAGTACTTC. The rearrangement links TRBV6-1 to TRBJ2-5; D remains unclear. Trimming shortened V by 4 bases and J by 1 base, and 7 bases separated the two germline ends. This CDR3 contains 13 residues. CDR1 is MNHNS, CDR2 SASEGT, per germline.

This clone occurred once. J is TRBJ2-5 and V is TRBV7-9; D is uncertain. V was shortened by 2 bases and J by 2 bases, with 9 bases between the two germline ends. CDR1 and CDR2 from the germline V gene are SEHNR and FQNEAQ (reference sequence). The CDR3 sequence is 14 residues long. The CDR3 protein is CASSLRQEQETQYF. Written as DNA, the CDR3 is TGTGCCAGCAGCTTAAGGCAGGAACAAGAGACCCAGTACTTC.